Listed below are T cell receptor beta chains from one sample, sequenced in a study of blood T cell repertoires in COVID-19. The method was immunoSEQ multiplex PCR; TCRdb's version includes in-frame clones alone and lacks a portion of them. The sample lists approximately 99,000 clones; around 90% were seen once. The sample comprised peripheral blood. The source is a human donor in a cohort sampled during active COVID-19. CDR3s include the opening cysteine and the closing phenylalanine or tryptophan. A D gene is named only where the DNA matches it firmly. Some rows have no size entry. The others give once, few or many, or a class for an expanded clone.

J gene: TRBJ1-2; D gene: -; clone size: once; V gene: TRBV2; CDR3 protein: CASSPGLRDGYTF; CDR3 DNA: TGTGCCAGCAGCCCAGGCCTCAGGGATGGCTACACCTTC
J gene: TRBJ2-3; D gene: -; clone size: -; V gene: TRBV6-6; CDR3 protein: CASTTGSITQYF; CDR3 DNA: TGTGCCAGCACCACGGGGTCCATAACGCAGTATTTT
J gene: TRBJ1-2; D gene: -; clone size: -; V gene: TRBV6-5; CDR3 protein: CASSRQERYGYTF; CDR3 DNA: TGTGCCAGCAGTCGACAGGAACGCTATGGCTACACCTTC
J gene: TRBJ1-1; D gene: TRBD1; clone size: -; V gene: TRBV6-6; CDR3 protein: CASSPWYHRGKTSNTEAFF; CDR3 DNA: TGTGCCAGCAGTCCCTGGTATCACAGGGGCAAGACCTCGAACACTGAAGCTTTCTTT
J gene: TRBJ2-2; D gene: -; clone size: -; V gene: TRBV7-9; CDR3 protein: CASSRDSLTGELFF; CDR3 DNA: TGTGCCAGCAGCCGGGACTCCCTCACCGGGGAGCTGTTTTTT
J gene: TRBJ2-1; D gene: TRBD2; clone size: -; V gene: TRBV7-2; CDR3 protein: CASSLWGALAANEQFF; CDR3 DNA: TGTGCCAGCAGCTTGTGGGGTGCGCTAGCGGCCAATGAGCAGTTCTTC
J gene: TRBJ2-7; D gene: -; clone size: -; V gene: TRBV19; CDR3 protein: CASSMSTVYEQYF; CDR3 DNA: TGTGCCAGTAGTATGTCGACAGTTTACGAGCAGTACTTC
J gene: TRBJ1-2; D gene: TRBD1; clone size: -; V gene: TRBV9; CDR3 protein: CASSVGEGTVYGYTF; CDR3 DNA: TGTGCCAGCAGCGTAGGAGAAGGGACAGTATATGGCTACACCTTC
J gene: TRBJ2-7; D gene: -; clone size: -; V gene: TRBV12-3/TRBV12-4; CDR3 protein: CASSLALFQQYF; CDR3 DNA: TGTGCCAGCAGTTTAGCCCTCTTCCAGCAGTACTTC
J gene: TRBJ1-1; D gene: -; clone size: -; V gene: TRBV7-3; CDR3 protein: CASSLTGSTEAFF; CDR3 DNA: TGTGCCAGCAGCTTAACCGGGAGCACTGAAGCTTTCTTT